This T cell receptor (beta chain) was sequenced in a study of blood T cell repertoires in COVID-19. The Seattle patients, enrolled during active infection, were followed longitudinally. Clones were sequenced by immunoSEQ multiplex PCR, and TCRdb holds only the in-frame ones, with some missing. Among around 260,000 clones listed, about 85% were seen once. From germline, CDR1 is SQVTM and CDR2 ANQGSEA. V lost 3 bases and J lost 2, with 11 bases in between. The CDR3 loop spans 13 amino acids. The sequencing input was peripheral blood. The TCR originated in a human donor with COVID-19, enrolled during active disease. The donor label of this sample is uncertain. The rearrangement joins TRBV29-1 to TRBJ2-7; D is undetermined. The CDR3 DNA reads TGCAGCGTTGAGGTGGGCTCTGCCTACGAGCAGTACTTC. This encodes CSVEVGSAYEQYF.